The 5 T cell receptor beta chains below come from one sample, sequenced in a study of blood T cells in healthy people across ages. The authors ran a second PCR of roughly 6 to 11 cycles using a sample-barcoded 5' primer and a J-beta primer mix. MiXCR was run by TCRdb on the 5' RACE reads, yielding one entry per CDR3 protein. This repertoire shows around 1,100,000 distinct CDR3 sequences, roughly two fifths found once; its top ten account for approximately 14%. Sequencing was performed on blood. Receptors were obtained from a man aged 18 to 29 in good health.

The rearrangement joins TRBV27 to TRBJ2-1; D perhaps matches TRBD2 (7 bases). The CDR3 length is 16 residues. Germline-derived CDR1 and CDR2 are MNHEY and SMNVEV (reference sequence). The ends were cut back, 6 bases at V and 1 base at J, with 16 bases in the middle. The CDR3 is CASRRGGPTSYNEQFF. The CDR3 nucleotides read TGTGCCAGCAGGAGGGGGGGCCCCACTTCCTACAATGAGCAGTTCTTC.

The V gene is TRBV9, the J gene TRBJ1-6; 7 positions match TRBD1. The CDR3 has 15 residues. V shed 3 bases and J 7 bases; nucleotides not matched to a gene: 7. Germline CDR1 is SGDLS and CDR2 is YYNGEE. The CDR3 DNA reads as TGTGCCAGCAGCGGTTTCCGGGACAGCAATTCACCCCTCCACTTT. Its translation: CASSGFRDSNSPLHF.

The chain couples TRBV19 to TRBJ1-5, with 9 bases matching TRBD1. The ends lost 8 bases at V and 5 bases at J; junction bases unmatched: 7. The CDR3 consists of 14 residues. Germline assignment: CDR1 LNHDA and CDR2 SQIVND (reference sequence). DNA of the CDR3: TGTGCCAGTTCCCGGGACAGGGAGGATCAGCCCCAGCATTTT. Translated, it gives CASSRDREDQPQHF.

There are a few counts of this clonotype. V is TRBV7-8 and J is TRBJ2-3; D ambiguous. V was trimmed by 0 bases and J by 4 bases, leaving 17 bases between them. CDR3 length: 17 residues. Germline CDR1 SGHVS, CDR2 FQNEAQ. CDR3 in DNA: TGTGCCAGCAGCTTAGCGCGGATAGCACGGCACTCAGATACGCAGTATTTT. Translation gives CASSLARIARHSDTQYF.

In regard to this clonotype: An end of the junction differs from the germline gene, which may be a read error. The chain links TRBV20-1 to TRBJ1-2; 8 bases are shared with TRBD1. CDR3 size: 15 residues. Germline V gene lookup returns CDR1 DFQATT and CDR2 SNEGSKA (reference sequence). CDR3 nucleotides: TGCAGTGTTAGATCCCGTGGACAGGGAACCTATGGCTACACCTTC. Residues: CSVRSRGQGTYGYTF.